This T cell receptor beta chain is drawn from a study of PD-1 blockade in classical Hodgkin lymphoma. Note on this clone: What it binds is not known.

V was clipped by 3 bases and J by 7 bases; unmatched bases: 9. Per germline, CDR1 SGDLS and CDR2 YYNGEE. The CDR3 loop spans 17 amino acids. Overall study findings and caveats: Only CD4+ TCR diversity, not CD8+, had risen significantly by C4D1. Diminished baseline TCR diversity has been reported in newly diagnosed patients relative to healthy donors. Partial responders and progressors had significantly lower baseline TCR diversity.

The table came from immunoSEQ multiplex PCR; TCRdb's copy has only in-frame clones and leaves some out. The sample carries some 86,000 clones, over 75% recorded once. Time point here: cycle 4 day 1 (C4D1), after less than 7 weeks of nivolumab. In every patient, relapse followed autologous stem cell transplantation, while exposure to brentuximab vedotin differed. The chain is built from TRBV9 and TRBJ2-1, with 14 bases aligning to TRBD2. Here the sequenced sample was peripheral blood mononuclear cells (PBMCs), taken before the fourth cycle of nivolumab. The clonotype was recovered from a human donor with classical Hodgkin lymphoma. CDR3 sequence: CASSALTSGGAVNEQFF. The CDR3 DNA reads as TGTGCCAGCAGCGCCCTGACTAGCGGGGGGGCTGTGAATGAGCAGTTCTTC.